This TCR beta chain was identified during a study of cytomegalovirus exposure and HLA in healthy donors. Study in general: A previous analysis identified 100 million or so unique TCR beta sequences derived from roughly 180 million T cells.

The CDR3 runs to 18 residues. V shed 2 bases, J shed 7 bases, and the junction held 18 bases outside the gene matches. From germline, CDR1 is LNHDA and CDR2 SQIVND (reference sequence). Whole-study results and caveats: Analyzed later, most CMV-associated TCR beta chains appeared HLA-restricted. CMV antigen specificity of a few CMV-associated chains was confirmed in vitro. Later analysis indicated greater clonal expansion among HLA-associated TCR beta chains than among equally common other chains.

Notes on this clone: The antigen remains undetermined.

Primers: 60 Vbeta forward and 13 Jbeta reverse. The data were produced by immunoSEQ multiplex PCR, yet TCRdb's version contains in-frame clones alone and is incomplete. Of about 57,000 clones listed, about 80% are singletons. Sequencing input: PBMCs. This sequence originates from a man aged 30 to 39 in good health and CMV-seronegative. The chain carries TRBV19 and TRBJ1-2, with 8 bases identical to TRBD1. CDR3 in DNA: TGTGCCAGTAGTATATCCCCAAGGGAACGCAGGGGGCGAGGTGGCTACACCTTC. This sequence encodes CASSISPRERRGRGGYTF.